This T cell receptor (beta chain) was identified in a study of T-cell memory formation after mild COVID-19. About the study: TCR clusters mostly belonged to single donors. The study's findings and limits: Some responding clones appeared in pre-infection memory, suggesting cross-reactive memory joined.

Germline lookup yields CDR1 SQVTM and CDR2 ANQGSEA. V lost 8 bases to trimming and J lost 3 bases, with 8 bases between them. This CDR3 contains 11 residues. In regard to this clonotype: The antigen is undetermined.

MiXCR, applied by TCRdb to the 5' RACE reads, yields one record per CDR3 protein. The sample records roughly 200,000 distinct CDR3 sequences, about 18% being singletons. The TCR sequence derives from an adult woman who had mild COVID-19 (a few samples of this study predate the infection). Cell type and time point are not known. What was sequenced was PBMCs or a T cell subset sorted from them (not recorded which). This sequence joins TRBV29-1 and TRBJ2-1; unclear D gene. The CDR3 spells CSTLIYNEQFF. The CDR3 bases are TGCAGCACCCTAATCTACAATGAGCAGTTCTTC.